This T cell receptor beta chain was recorded in a study of Graves' ophthalmopathy and Graves' hyperthyroidism (dated by TCRdb to the late 2010s). For context, the study as a whole: Peripheral blood samples were taken at the time of initial diagnosis, before any treatment was given. The study used TCR beta repertoire signatures to distinguish Graves' ophthalmopathy from Graves' hyperthyroidism and to predict progression to ophthalmopathy. In total, under 150 blood samples were TCR-sequenced: some 40 ophthalmopathy, some 80 hyperthyroidism and roughly 17 hyperthyroidism-to-ophthalmopathy patients. To explore V-J signatures that separate ophthalmopathy from hyperthyroidism, a discovery set of about a hundred patients was enrolled, consisting of about 45 with ophthalmopathy and about 60 with stable hyperthyroidism. An independent validation cohort comprised 18 hyperthyroidism patients and around 16 patients who later progressed from hyperthyroidism to ophthalmopathy. In six hyperthyroidism patients, the T-cell repertoire of thyroid tissue was compared with the T-cell repertoire of blood. Following sampling, methimazole starting at 30 mg daily was administered to hyperthyroidism patients, and high-dose intravenous methylprednisolone was administered to ophthalmopathy patients.

For repertoire sequencing, TCR beta CDR3 regions were amplified from RNA transcripts. The first round of RT-PCR was done with HTBI primers and the Qiagen OneStep RT-PCR kit, and was followed by a second round of multiplex PCR, then size selection and purification. Libraries were sequenced paired-end with 100 bp reads on an Illumina HiSeq2000. Regarding the original processing steps: Reads were processed with SOAPnuke, discarding reads with adapters, uncalled bases, mean Phred below 15, or no exact constant-primer or identifier match. COPE v1.2.5 was used to merge high-quality paired reads. Unique nucleotide sequences were defined as clonotypes and aligned to IMGT TRB V, D and J references using MiTCR v1.1. Analysis was restricted to V-J combinations with a frequency above 0.0001, which covered over 98% of repertoires. For each V-J combination, a TCR clonal expansion and chaos score was defined as F50 clonal expansion divided by the chaos observed in the TCRdist matrix. Welch's t-statistics and random forest were used to reduce features to 13 V-J combinations, which were fed into a naive Bayes classifier. The similarity between thyroid and blood repertoires was quantified using the Morisita-Horn index. TCRdb redid the processing of the public reads, applying fastp at Q25 and MiXCR, and retained in-frame beta chains. Duplicate CDR3 protein sequences are folded into a single record with the most common DNA and genes. TCRdb's processing, not the authors', yielded these V and J calls. Counted in this sample were some 750,000 distinct CDR3 sequences; 35% to 50% of them appeared once. The ten largest account for approximately 43% of the sample.

Ophthalmopathy patients were characterized by moderately to severely active disease, a Clinical Activity Score of at least 3, a NOSPECS grade of at least 4, and a disease duration under 3 months. Patients with other autoimmune diseases, uncontrolled infections, pregnancy or lactation were excluded from the study. Diagnosis was based on clinical symptoms, serum thyroxine, TRAb, thyroid ultrasound and orbital computed tomography. Ficoll-Paque density gradient centrifugation was used to isolate PBMCs from approximately 10 ml of fresh peripheral blood. Trizol reagent was used to extract the total RNA, and its quality was then checked on an Agilent 2100 Bioanalyzer. The CDR3, cysteine through phenylalanine, is 14 amino acids long. Just CDR3 DNA is preserved here, 42 bases in frame from base 1. The CDR1 and CDR2 encoded by the germline V gene (reference sequence) are LNHDA and SQIVND. V is clipped by 7 bases and J by 2 bases, and the sequence between their germline boundaries is 14 bases long.

This clonotype has a count of ten or more. Its antigen has not been determined. There are no base qualities to consult, and no much larger clone falls within one base. Overall results and qualifications from the work: Most expanded thyroid clonotypes with a frequency above 0.001 also appeared in blood, which suggests that blood repertoires may reflect the immune response in the thyroid. In validation, the model predicted ophthalmopathy progression with 70.59% sensitivity and about 73% specificity; about a dozen predicted patients were CT-confirmed with GO in a median of approximately 6.5 months. Sample size was not predetermined statistically, and investigators were not blinded to group allocation. In cross-validation, the 13-signature model distinguished ophthalmopathy from stable hyperthyroidism with around 86% sensitivity and 81% to 82% specificity, while in the test set the corresponding values were approximately 79% and 70%.

The sequenced sample consisted of peripheral blood. The rearranged chain carries TRBV19 and TRBJ1-2; TRBD1 is a possible D gene, resting on 5 matching bases. The TCR sequence derives from an adult man with Graves' ophthalmopathy. The CDR3 loop reads CASTPTGDNYGYTF. The sequenced DNA is TGTGCCAGTACACCCACCGGGGACAACTATGGCTACACCTTC.